These 21 T cell receptor beta chains were sequenced from one sample in a study of blood T cell repertoires in COVID-19. Libraries were prepared by immunoSEQ multiplex PCR; TCRdb keeps only in-frame clonotypes and omits some of them. The sample shows some 130,000 clones, more than 75% of them seen only once. What was sequenced was peripheral blood. Receptors were obtained from a man in his forties or fifties with active COVID-19.

The V and J genes are TRBV11-2 and TRBJ2-7; D is uncertain. CDR1 is SGHAT and CDR2 is FQNNGV in the germline V gene. This CDR3 is 14 amino acids long. V shed 0 bases and J shed 1 base, with 7 bases lying between them. CDR3 residues: CASSLDASSYEQYF. CDR3 sequence (DNA): TGTGCCAGCAGCTTAGATGCTAGTTCCTACGAGCAGTACTTC. Together with reference TRBV11-2 and TRBJ2-7, the CDR3 gives the full variable domain: EAGVAQSPRYKIIEKRQSVAFWCNPISGHATLYWYQQILGQGPKLLIQFQNNGVVDDSQLPKDRFSAERLKGVDSTLKIQPAKLEDSAVYLCASSLDASSYEQYFGPGTRLTVT.

CDR3 sequence: CASSLSDRGGEKLFF. In DNA, the CDR3 is TGTGCCAGCAGTTTATCCGACAGGGGCGGCGAAAAACTGTTTTTT. The rearrangement joins TRBV28 to TRBJ1-4; 8 bases are shared with TRBD1. Germline V gene lookup returns CDR1 MDHEN and CDR2 SYDVKM. This CDR3 contains 15 residues. V lost 1 base, J lost 8 bases, and 6 bases stayed unmatched. Full variable domain (outside the CDR3, taken from reference TRBV28 and TRBJ1-4): DVKVTQSSRYLVKRTGEKVFLECVQDMDHENMFWYRQDPGLGLRLIYFSYDVKMKEKGDIPEGYSVSREKKERFSLILESASTNQTSMYLCASSLSDRGGEKLFFGSGTQLSVL.

In DNA, the CDR3 is TGTGCCAGCACAGGGTACAATGAGCAGTTCTTC. Its translation is CASTGYNEQFF. This chain uses TRBV5-8 with TRBJ2-1; possibly TRBD1 for D (5 bases). V was clipped by 6 bases and J by 4 bases, with 5 bases between them. This CDR3 comprises 11 residues. Germline-derived CDR1 and CDR2 are SGHTS and YDEGEE.

This clone was counted a single time. The CDR3 spells CASSPTSGNTGELFF. CDR3 nucleotide sequence: TGTGCCAGTAGCCCGACTAGCGGGAACACCGGGGAGCTGTTTTTT. The chain carries TRBV19 and TRBJ2-2; 9 nucleotides line up with TRBD2. V trimming: 6 bases; J trimming: 1 base; junction bases outside the gene matches: 3. In germline, CDR1 is LNHDA, CDR2 SQIVND (reference sequence). There are 15 residues in the CDR3.

The gene calls are TRBV27 and TRBJ2-6; D may be TRBD1 (5 bases). The germline V gene encodes CDR1 MNHEY and CDR2 SMNVEV (reference sequence). The V end was cut by 4 bases, the J end by 1 base, with 11 bases between. The CDR3 loop spans 16 amino acids. Here the CDR3 reads CASSWYGASGANVLTF. The CDR3, as DNA: TGTGCCAGCAGTTGGTATGGGGCTTCTGGGGCCAACGTCCTGACTTTC.

This chain uses TRBV19 with TRBJ1-5, with a weak D call TRBD1 (6 bases). In germline, CDR1 is LNHDA, CDR2 SQIVND (reference sequence). V was trimmed by 3 bases and J by 6 bases, leaving 18 bases between them. This CDR3 region has 16 residues. CDR3 sequence reads: CASSIWGQGKGQPQHF. CDR3 in DNA: TGTGCCAGTAGTATTTGGGGGCAGGGGAAAGGTCAGCCCCAGCATTTT.

CDR3 loop: CASSILNEQFF. CDR3 nucleotides: TGTGCCAGTAGTATATTAAATGAGCAGTTCTTC. The chain uses TRBV19 and TRBJ2-1; the D is unclear. This CDR3 region has 11 residues. Germline lookup yields CDR1 LNHDA and CDR2 SQIVND (reference sequence). Trimming shortened V by 2 bases and J by 7 bases, and 3 bases separated the two germline ends.

V usage is TRBV3-1 (or the pseudogene TRBV3-2) and J usage is TRBJ2-5; possibly TRBD2 for D (7 bases). The V gene lost 3 bases and the J gene lost 4 bases, with 15 bases spanning the gap. Germline V gene sequence: CDR1 LGHDT, CDR2 YNNKEL (reference sequence). This CDR3 spans 15 amino acids. For the CDR3, the DNA is TGTGCCAGCAGCCATCGAGCGGGGACACGAGAGACCCAGTACTTC. Protein product: CASSHRAGTRETQYF.

This sequence joins TRBV9 and TRBJ1-3, with D perhaps matching TRBD1 (5 bases). CDR1 and CDR2 (germline): SGDLS, YYNGEE. The CDR3 is 16 amino acids. Trimming took 0 bases from V and 4 from J, leaving 14 bases between them. CDR3 nucleotides: TGTGCCAGCAGCGTAGAGCCAGGGTGGATGGGAAACACCATATATTTT. Residues: CASSVEPGWMGNTIYF.

The chain combines TRBV11-2 with TRBJ1-1, with 9 bases matching TRBD1. V lost 5 bases and J lost 8; bases outside the gene matches: 12. Germline CDR1 is SGHAT and CDR2 is FQNNGV. The CDR3 length is 15 residues. The CDR3 sequence: CASSGGDRVTAEAFF. The CDR3 nucleotides read TGTGCCAGCAGCGGGGGGGACAGGGTAACAGCCGAAGCTTTCTTT.

The chain combines TRBV4-1 with TRBJ2-1; D may be TRBD2 (6 bases). Looked up from germline, CDR1 is MGHRA and CDR2 is YSYEKL. The CDR3 contains 15 residues. V was cut by 4 bases and J by 0 bases, with 10 bases left in between. The CDR3 nucleotides are TGCGCCAGCAGCCCTAGCGCCGGCTCCTACAATGAGCAGTTCTTC. This gives the protein CASSPSAGSYNEQFF.

The chain links TRBV29-1 to TRBJ1-2; 9 bases match TRBD1. The CDR3 is 15 residues long. The junction had 8 bases not matched to a gene; V was cut back by 5 bases and J by 1 base. The V gene's germline CDR1 is SQVTM and CDR2 ANQGSEA. The CDR3 DNA follows: TGCAGCGTTAACACAGGACAGGGGAATAACTATGGCTACACCTTC. Translating it yields CSVNTGQGNNYGYTF.

Only one count was recorded for this clone. The chain employs TRBV19 and TRBJ2-1, with 9 nucleotides matching TRBD1. The V gene end was trimmed by 7 bases and the J gene end by 7 bases; junction bases not matched to a gene: 2. The CDR3 consists of 12 residues. CDR1 is LNHDA and CDR2 is SQIVND in the germline V gene (reference sequence). The DNA of the CDR3 is TGTGCCAGTACGGACAGGGGAAATGAGCAGTTCTTC. Protein product: CASTDRGNEQFF.

CDR3 in amino acids: CASSSIKGQNYGYTF. The CDR3 region has the DNA TGTGCCAGCAGCTCAATAAAGGGACAGAACTATGGCTACACCTTC. The chain recombines TRBV11-2 with TRBJ1-2, with 7 bases matching TRBD1. The CDR3 has 15 amino acids. V gave up 4 bases and J gave up 2 bases; unmatched junction bases: 7. In germline, CDR1 is SGHAT, CDR2 FQNNGV. Using reference TRBV11-2 and TRBJ1-2 for the parts outside the CDR3, the full variable domain is EAGVAQSPRYKIIEKRQSVAFWCNPISGHATLYWYQQILGQGPKLLIQFQNNGVVDDSQLPKDRFSAERLKGVDSTLKIQPAKLEDSAVYLCASSSIKGQNYGYTFGSGTRLTVV.

The table lists this clone with a count of one. The chain has TRBV10-1 and TRBJ1-1; D ambiguous. The CDR3 consists of 14 residues. CDR1 WNHNN and CDR2 SYGVQD come from the germline V gene (reference sequence). The germline V and J ends were trimmed by 0 bases and 6 bases, with 11 bases remaining between them. DNA for the CDR3: TGCGCCAGCAGTGAGTCGTATAGTCCACCTGAAGCTTTCTTT. Its translation: CASSESYSPPEAFF.

This clone was observed a single time. This rearrangement joins TRBV5-8 to TRBJ2-7, with 10 bases identical to TRBD2. Germline V gene sequence: CDR1 SGHTS, CDR2 YDEGEE. CDR3 length: 18 amino acids. With V trimmed by 0 bases and J by 0 bases, 9 bases remained unmatched. CDR3 residues: CASSLGLLAGGGSYEQYV. The CDR3 DNA reads TGTGCCAGCAGCTTGGGACTGTTAGCGGGAGGAGGCTCCTACGAGCAGTACGTC.

The chain links TRBV5-6 to TRBJ1-5; D is undetermined. CDR1 is SGHDT, CDR2 YYEEEE, per germline. This CDR3 is built from 15 residues. The V end was cut by 2 bases, the J end by 6 bases, with 15 bases between. The CDR3 DNA reads TGTGCCAGCAGCTTATGGACCGGGGAGATTCAGCCCCAGCATTTT. It is translated as CASSLWTGEIQPQHF.

The chain links TRBV6-1 to TRBJ2-7; TRBD1 agrees at 7 bases. V shed 3 bases, J shed 6 bases, and the junction held 17 bases outside the gene matches. In germline, CDR1 is MNHNS, CDR2 SASEGT. The CDR3 extends over 17 amino acids. The CDR3 nucleotides are TGTGCCAGCAGTGAGAGAAGGGGGTCGGGACAGCAAGGCGAGCAGTACTTC. Translation: CASSERRGSGQQGEQYF.

J is TRBJ2-1 and V is TRBV24-1; TRBD2 might be the D (7 bases). Germline CDR1 and CDR2: KGHDR and SFDVKD. The V and J ends lost 9 bases and 8 bases respectively, with 22 bases between them. This CDR3 has 15 residues. The chain's CDR3 is CATRRGEGLWDEQFF. CDR3 DNA sequence: TGTGCCACCCGGAGGGGGGAGGGCCTTTGGGATGAGCAGTTCTTC.

This clone was recorded a few times. This rearrangement joins TRBV2 to TRBJ1-1, with TRBD1 matching 8 bases. V gave up 8 bases and J gave up 4 bases; unmatched junction bases: 12. This CDR3 has 15 amino acids. In germline, CDR1 is SNHLY, CDR2 FYNNEI. CDR3 coding DNA: TGTGCCAGCTTTTCAGGGGGCGCAAGAAGCACTGAAGCTTTCTTT. Its translation is CASFSGGARSTEAFF.

The chain is built from TRBV11-2 and TRBJ2-5, with unresolved D. Trimming left V 6 bases short and J 5 bases short, with 4 bases between. This CDR3 spans 10 amino acids. The germline CDR1 and CDR2 sequences are SGHAT and FQNNGV. CDR3 residues: CASSQETQYF. CDR3 DNA sequence: TGTGCCAGCAGTCAGGAGACCCAGTACTTC.